This TCR beta chain came from a study of blood T cell repertoires in COVID-19. Study details: From the United States, Italy and Spain came samples of acute and convalescent COVID-19. T cells, B-cell-depleted T cells, or PBMCs supplied cDNA or gDNA.

This CDR3 is built from 17 residues. Between the trimmed V and J ends, which lost 4 bases and 1 base, there was a span of 19 bases. The germline CDR1 and CDR2 sequences are WSHSY and SAAADI. A single count supports this clone. In the source study's methods: Using reference gene primer amplification, nucleated cell counts were estimated. Using immunoSEQ multiplex PCR, the repertoire was profiled, and TCRdb retains in-frame clones only, with some absent. The DNA was the basis for D and trimming; V, J and clone size are from that table. The data hold fewer than 120,000 clones, with roughly 87% observed a single time.

The clonotype comes from a human donor in a cohort sampled during active COVID-19. The gene calls are TRBV10-2 and TRBJ1-1; no definite D call. The specimen was peripheral blood. The CDR3 loop reads CASSGSPHSGGNTEAFF. Here the CDR3 DNA reads TGCGCCAGCAGTGGGAGCCCTCATTCTGGCGGGAACACTGAAGCTTTCTTT.